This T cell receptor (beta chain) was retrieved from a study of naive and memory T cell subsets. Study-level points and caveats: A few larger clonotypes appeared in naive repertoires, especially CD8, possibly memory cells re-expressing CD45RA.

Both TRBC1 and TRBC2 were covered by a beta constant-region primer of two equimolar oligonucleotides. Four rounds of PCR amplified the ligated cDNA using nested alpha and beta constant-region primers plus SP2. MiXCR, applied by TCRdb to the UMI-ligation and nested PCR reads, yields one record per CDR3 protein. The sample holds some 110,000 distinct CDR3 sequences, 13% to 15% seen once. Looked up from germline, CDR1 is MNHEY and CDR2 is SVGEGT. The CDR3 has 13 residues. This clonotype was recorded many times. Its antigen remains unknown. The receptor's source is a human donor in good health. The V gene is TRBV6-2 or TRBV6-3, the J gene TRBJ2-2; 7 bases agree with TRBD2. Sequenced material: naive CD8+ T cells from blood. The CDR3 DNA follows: TGTGCTACCAGCGGGGCGAACACCGGGGAGCTGTTTTTT. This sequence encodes CATSGANTGELFF.